Listed below are T cell receptor beta chains from one sample, sequenced in a study of CD8+CD57+ T cells in acquired aplastic anemia. Each CDR3 protein gets one entry after TCRdb re-called the reads with MiXCR. This table has roughly 240,000 distinct CDR3 sequences, 45% to 50% appearing once. Material for sequencing was sorted CD4+, CD8+, or CD8+CD57+ T cells (not recorded which) from PBMCs. These receptors were obtained from a human donor with aplastic anemia. Each CDR3 is given with its conserved first and last residue. The order of the fields is CDR3 length, clone size, D gene, J gene, V gene, CDR3 DNA, CDR3 protein. The D gene is left open where the match is weak. Clone size is not always given. Where it is, it says once, few, many or a class for expanded clones.

len: 15
abundance: NA
d_gene: TRBD1
j_gene: TRBJ2-7
v_gene: TRBV3-1
CDR3nt: TGTGCCAGCAGCACGCTGGTCGGACAGGGGAACGAGCAGTACTTC
CDR3aa: CASSTLVGQGNEQYF

len: 14
abundance: many
d_gene: NA
j_gene: TRBJ2-7
v_gene: TRBV4-1
CDR3nt: TGCGCCAGCAGCCAAGACCCAGCCTTAGACGAGCAGTACTTC
CDR3aa: CASSQDPALDEQYF

len: 13
abundance: few
d_gene: NA
j_gene: TRBJ2-7
v_gene: TRBV9
CDR3nt: TGTGCCAGCAGCTACGGCGGGGGCGATGAGCAGTACTTC
CDR3aa: CASSYGGGDEQYF

len: 16
abundance: NA
d_gene: NA
j_gene: TRBJ1-6
v_gene: TRBV15
CDR3nt: TGTGCCACCAGCAGAGATCAAGGGATTCGGAATTCACCCCTTCACTTT
CDR3aa: CATSRDQGIRNSPLHF

len: 12
abundance: once
d_gene: NA
j_gene: TRBJ1-1
v_gene: TRBV20-1
CDR3nt: TGCAGTGCTAGTCAGATGAACACTGAAGCTTTCTTT
CDR3aa: CSASQMNTEAFF

len: 13
abundance: many
d_gene: TRBD1
j_gene: TRBJ1-2
v_gene: TRBV6-2/TRBV6-3
CDR3nt: TGTGCCAGCAGGCGGGGACAGGACTATGGCTACACCTTC
CDR3aa: CASRRGQDYGYTF

len: 16
abundance: NA
d_gene: NA
j_gene: TRBJ1-2
v_gene: TRBV24-1
CDR3nt: TGTGCCACCAGTGATTCCCCTGGTACGGCGGGCTATGGCTACACCTTC
CDR3aa: CATSDSPGTAGYGYTF

len: 15
abundance: many
d_gene: TRBD2
j_gene: TRBJ2-7
v_gene: TRBV29-1
CDR3nt: TGCAGCGTTGATAGGGTGGGGCTAGCGGGAGGCGAGCAGTACTTC
CDR3aa: CSVDRVGLAGGEQYF

len: 15
abundance: few
d_gene: TRBD1
j_gene: TRBJ2-2
v_gene: TRBV4-3
CDR3nt: TGCGCCAGCAGCCGGGACAGGGTGTCTACCGGGGAGCTGTTTTTT
CDR3aa: CASSRDRVSTGELFF

len: 15
abundance: NA
d_gene: NA
j_gene: TRBJ1-2
v_gene: TRBV7-2
CDR3nt: TGTGCCAGCAGCTTATTTCGGACACGAGACTATGGCTACACCTTC
CDR3aa: CASSLFRTRDYGYTF

len: 15
abundance: many
d_gene: NA
j_gene: TRBJ2-2
v_gene: TRBV9
CDR3nt: TGTGCCAGCAGCGTGGGTATAGGGGTCGCCGGGGAGCTGTTTTTT
CDR3aa: CASSVGIGVAGELFF

len: 17
abundance: NA
d_gene: TRBD2
j_gene: TRBJ2-7
v_gene: TRBV6-5
CDR3nt: TGTGCCAGCAGTTTATCGGGGCAGGCCGGGGGGTTCTACGAGCAGTACTTC
CDR3aa: CASSLSGQAGGFYEQYF

len: 11
abundance: NA
d_gene: NA
j_gene: TRBJ2-1
v_gene: TRBV19
CDR3nt: TGTGCCAGTTCTATGAGTGATGAGCAGTTCTTC
CDR3aa: CASSMSDEQFF

len: 15
abundance: few
d_gene: NA
j_gene: TRBJ2-3
v_gene: TRBV5-1
CDR3nt: TGCGCCAGCAGCGGCCGGGATACGAACCCAGATACGCAGTATTTT
CDR3aa: CASSGRDTNPDTQYF

len: 15
abundance: NA
d_gene: TRBD1
j_gene: TRBJ2-7
v_gene: TRBV5-8
CDR3nt: TGTGCCAGCAGCTTGGCGGGGACAGTCAGCTACGAGCAGTACTTC
CDR3aa: CASSLAGTVSYEQYF

len: 13
abundance: once
d_gene: NA
j_gene: TRBJ1-5
v_gene: TRBV20-1
CDR3nt: TGCAGTGCTAGAGATTGGACTGATCAGCCCCAGCATTTT
CDR3aa: CSARDWTDQPQHF

len: 14
abundance: NA
d_gene: TRBD1
j_gene: TRBJ1-1
v_gene: TRBV7-2
CDR3nt: TGTGCCAGCAGCTTAGCGGACAGGGTCACTGAAGCTTTCTTT
CDR3aa: CASSLADRVTEAFF

len: 16
abundance: NA
d_gene: TRBD1
j_gene: TRBJ2-6
v_gene: TRBV9
CDR3nt: TGTGCCAGCAGCGGGGACAGGGGCGGCGGGGCCAACGTCCTGACTTTC
CDR3aa: CASSGDRGGGANVLTF

len: 17
abundance: NA
d_gene: NA
j_gene: TRBJ2-7
v_gene: TRBV6-5
CDR3nt: TGTGCCAGCAGTACCACCAGGGTGGGGGCTCAGAACTACGAGCAGTACTTC
CDR3aa: CASSTTRVGAQNYEQYF

len: 13
abundance: NA
d_gene: NA
j_gene: TRBJ2-1
v_gene: TRBV19
CDR3nt: TGTGCCACCCGGACCGTTGCTTTCGATGAGCAGTTCTTC
CDR3aa: CATRTVAFDEQFF

len: 15
abundance: many
d_gene: NA
j_gene: TRBJ2-1
v_gene: TRBV10-3
CDR3nt: TGTGCCATCACCACACCGCCCCCGGGAAACAATGAGCAGTTCTTC
CDR3aa: CAITTPPPGNNEQFF

len: 16
abundance: NA
d_gene: NA
j_gene: TRBJ2-2
v_gene: TRBV5-1
CDR3nt: TGCGCCAGCAGCTTGGTTAGAAATGCGGACACCGGGGAGCTGCTTTTT
CDR3aa: CASSLVRNADTGELLF

len: 17
abundance: NA
d_gene: TRBD1
j_gene: TRBJ2-7
v_gene: TRBV19
CDR3nt: TGTGCCAGTAGTATAGAATTATCTTGGGACAGTAACTACGAGCAGTACTTC
CDR3aa: CASSIELSWDSNYEQYF

len: 11
abundance: once
d_gene: NA
j_gene: TRBJ1-1
v_gene: TRBV19
CDR3nt: TGTGCCAGTACTGGGGGGGCTGAAGCTTTCTTT
CDR3aa: CASTGGAEAFF

len: 13
abundance: many
d_gene: TRBD2
j_gene: TRBJ2-7
v_gene: TRBV6-6
CDR3nt: TGTGCCAGCCTTAGCGGGGGGCACTACGAGCAGTACTTC
CDR3aa: CASLSGGHYEQYF

len: 15
abundance: few
d_gene: NA
j_gene: TRBJ2-5
v_gene: TRBV4-3
CDR3nt: TGCGCCAGCAGCCAAGATCGGGGACTCGAAGAGACCCAGTACTTC
CDR3aa: CASSQDRGLEETQYF

len: 16
abundance: few
d_gene: TRBD1
j_gene: TRBJ2-1
v_gene: TRBV9
CDR3nt: TGTGCCAGCAGCGCGACGGGGACAGGGGACTACAATGAGCAGTTCTTC
CDR3aa: CASSATGTGDYNEQFF

len: 13
abundance: NA
d_gene: NA
j_gene: TRBJ2-7
v_gene: TRBV29-1
CDR3nt: TGCAGCGTTGCGGCAGGGAACGCCTACGAGCAGTACTTC
CDR3aa: CSVAAGNAYEQYF

len: 15
abundance: many
d_gene: TRBD2
j_gene: TRBJ2-3
v_gene: TRBV6-5
CDR3nt: TGTGCCAGCTATGGGAGCGGGAGGGCTTCAGATACGCAGTATTTT
CDR3aa: CASYGSGRASDTQYF